This T cell receptor beta chain appears in the sequencing data of a study of blood T cells in healthy people across ages. Aged about 6 to 100, donors were systemically healthy Caucasians from Russia. A minimum of 6 million PBMCs was isolated per sample. For this clonotype: As yet, its antigen is unknown.

The J segment lost 2 bases and the V segment lost 4 bases, leaving 7 bases of the junction unmatched. Germline CDR1 reads SGDLS; CDR2 reads YYNGEE. The CDR3 consists of 15 residues. Findings and limits, study-wide: Roughly linear declines in TCR beta diversity per million T cells occurred with age. Long-lived donors had more naive CD4+ cells and higher diversity than aged donors.

A second PCR, run for about 6 to 11 cycles, used a sample-barcoded 5' primer plus a J-beta primer mix. TCRdb analysed the 5' RACE reads with MiXCR anew, one entry per CDR3 protein. This table has over a million distinct CDR3 sequences, roughly 43% appearing once. The specimen was blood. This clonotype originated in a woman under 30 in good health. The rearrangement uses TRBV9 and TRBJ2-3; 7 bases match TRBD1. The CDR3 region has the DNA TGTGCCAGCAGCTCCTGGGACAGCCACACAGATACGCAGTATTTT. Its translation: CASSSWDSHTDTQYF.